What follows are 31 T cell receptor beta chains derived from one specimen sequenced in a study of molecular identifiers for immune sequencing clone quantification. TCRdb re-analysed the PCR reads in MiXCR, keeping a single row per CDR3 protein. The table records hundreds of thousands of distinct CDR3 sequences, around 25% of them present only once. Sequencing was done on a sample of naive CD8+ T cells from blood, with Jurkat cell RNA spiked in. Sample subset: FACS-sorted CD8+CD4-CCR7+CD45RA+ naive T cells. These receptors were collected from a human donor in good health. Some libraries in this study had Jurkat cell RNA spiked in.

Remarks on this clonotype: This sequence may be a read error, since a much larger clone differs from it by one base. This chain links TRBV7-9 with TRBJ2-7; TRBD2 matches 7 bases. CDR1 is SEHNR, CDR2 FQNEAQ, per germline (reference sequence). This CDR3 spans 14 amino acids. For the CDR3, the DNA is TGTGCCCGCAGCTTAGCTCTCAGGGAGGGCGAGCAGTACTTC. This gives the protein CARSLALREGEQYF.

The V call is TRBV6-4, the J call TRBJ2-1; 8 bases map to TRBD2. CDR3 length: 17 amino acids. Germline V lookup: CDR1 MRHNA, CDR2 SNTAGT. The J segment lost 4 bases and the V segment lost 8 bases, leaving 16 bases of the junction unmatched. The CDR3 loop reads CASRGRAGELLYNEQFF. CDR3 sequence (DNA): TGTGCCAGCCGGGGAAGAGCGGGGGAACTCCTTTACAATGAGCAGTTCTTC.

This clonotype was counted ten times or more. The V call is TRBV28, the J call TRBJ2-7, with a possible D match to TRBD1 (5 bases). V was pared by 5 bases and J by 6 bases, with 14 bases between. The V gene's germline CDR1 is MDHEN and CDR2 SYDVKM. The length of the CDR3 is 13 residues. The CDR3 region has the DNA TGTGCCAGCAGTCTCGGACACCTCAGCGAGCAGTACTTC. As protein: CASSLGHLSEQYF.

This clonotype was found a few times. The CDR3 DNA sequence: TGTGCCAGCAGCTTCAGGACTAGCGGGGAGAACACCGGGGAGCTGTTTTTT. This codes for CASSFRTSGENTGELFF. The chain is built from TRBV11-3 and TRBJ2-2; 12 bases line up with TRBD2. Germline-derived CDR1 and CDR2 are SGHNT and YENEEA. V lost 3 bases, J lost 1 base, and 3 bases stayed unmatched. CDR3 length: 17 residues.

This clonotype came up once. This sequence may be a read error, since a much larger clone differs from it by one base. The chain has TRBV6-5 and TRBJ2-7, with D maybe TRBD1 (6 bases). The V gene lost 6 bases and the J gene lost 9 bases, with 15 bases spanning the gap. Germline V gene sequence: CDR1 MNHEY, CDR2 SVGAGI. The CDR3 runs 12 residues. In DNA form, the CDR3 reads TGTGCCAGCAGCAGGGGAAGCGACGCGCAGTACTTC. Its protein is CASSRGSDAQYF.

The chain has TRBV7-9 and TRBJ2-1; weak D call: TRBD1 (5 bases). Deletions cut 4 bases from V and 10 bases from J, with 17 bases between. The CDR3 length is 14 residues. Germline V gene sequence: CDR1 SEHNR, CDR2 FQNEAQ (reference sequence). CDR3 DNA sequence: TGTGCCAGCAGCTCCCAGGGCAGCCCGCTGGAGCAGTTCTTC. This sequence encodes CASSSQGSPLEQFF. Filled out from reference TRBV7-9 and TRBJ2-1, the complete variable domain reads DTGVSQNPRHKITKRGQNVTFRCDPISEHNRLYWYRQTLGQGPEFLTYFQNEAQLEKSRLLSDRFSAERPKGSFSTLEIQRTEQGDSAMYLCASSSQGSPLEQFFGPGTRLTVL.

This clonotype was recorded at least ten times. This sequence joins TRBV7-9 and TRBJ2-3; possible D gene TRBD2, 6 bases. The CDR3 is 17 amino acids. Trimming took 5 bases from V and 0 from J, leaving 18 bases between them. Germline assignment: CDR1 SEHNR and CDR2 FQNEAQ (reference sequence). The CDR3 DNA reads as TGTGCCAGCAGCCCCCCGGCGGGGCCCCCTAGCACAGATACGCAGTATTTT. Translated, it gives CASSPPAGPPSTDTQYF.

In this sample, this clonotype turned up a few times. The gene calls are TRBV6-6 and TRBJ2-3; D not certain. The V and J ends lost 2 bases and 0 bases respectively, with 12 bases between them. Germline loops: CDR1 MNHNY, CDR2 SVGAGI (reference sequence). The CDR3 sequence is 16 residues long. The CDR3 here is CASSYVSITSTDTQYF. The CDR3 coding sequence is TGTGCCAGCAGTTACGTCTCCATCACTAGCACAGATACGCAGTATTTT.

There are a few counts of this clonotype. The rearrangement uses TRBV6-5 and TRBJ1-5; D is possibly TRBD1 (6 bases). Trimming took 6 bases from V and 1 from J, leaving 13 bases between them. The length of the CDR3 is 15 residues. The V gene's germline CDR1 is MNHEY and CDR2 SVGAGI. The CDR3 bases are TGTGCCAGCAGACCCCGGGACATAAGCAATCAGCCCCAGCATTTT. It yields the protein CASRPRDISNQPQHF.

As for this clonotype: A read error may be the cause here, since a much bigger clone is one base away. The final CDR3 position lacks the conserved phenylalanine or tryptophan, pointing to a likely read error. This sequence joins TRBV7-2 and TRBJ1-1, with D uncertain. Trimming removed 3 bases from V and 2 bases from J, with 10 bases in between. CDR3 size: 14 residues. CDR1 is SGHTA, CDR2 FQGNSA, per germline. The DNA for the CDR3 is TGTGCCAGCAGCTTTATCCCCCCAAACACTGAAGCTTTCTCT. It is translated as CASSFIPPNTEAFS.

With regard to this clonotype: The CDR3 ends on some other residue instead of the conserved phenylalanine or tryptophan, so this is likely a read error. The V gene is TRBV27, the J gene TRBJ1-1; D is undetermined. V lost 2 bases and J lost 2, with 9 bases in between. Germline lookup yields CDR1 MNHEY and CDR2 SMNVEV (reference sequence). The CDR3 totals 14 residues. The CDR3 reads CASSLIGFNTEAFL. CDR3 coding DNA: TGTGCCAGCAGTTTAATCGGGTTCAACACTGAAGCTTTCCTT.

Only a few counts were recorded for this clonotype. Germline is not matched at one junction end, which may reflect a read error. Written as DNA, the CDR3 is TGCGTCAGCAGCCAAGATGCCTCTTCCGGGGCCAACGTCCTGACTTTC. Its protein product is CVSSQDASSGANVLTF. The chain joins TRBV4-3 to TRBJ2-6; no clear D. The CDR3 length is 16 residues. Per germline, CDR1 LGHNA and CDR2 YSLEER.

Comment on this clonotype: It may be a read error: a sequence one base away is much more abundant. The chain uses TRBV20-1 and TRBJ2-7; 8 bases fit TRBD2. Per germline, CDR1 DFQATT and CDR2 SNEGSKA (reference sequence). The CDR3 covers 15 residues. For the CDR3, the DNA is TGCAGTGCTACTCTACTAGCGGAGAGCTCCTACGGGCAGTACTTC. The encoded protein is CSATLLAESSYGQYF.

In the case of this clonotype: A much larger clone sits a single nucleotide away, making a read error possible. Likely a read error: the CDR3 ends without its conserved phenylalanine or tryptophan. The chain couples TRBV30 to TRBJ1-2, with D perhaps matching TRBD1 (6 bases). The germline V gene encodes CDR1 GTSNPN and CDR2 SVGIG (reference sequence). CDR3 length: 11 amino acids. V shed 1 base and J shed 7 bases, with 7 bases lying between them. CDR3 in amino acids: CAWSAGAGYTY. The DNA of the CDR3 is TGTGCCTGGAGTGCAGGGGCTGGCTACACCTAC.

To note about this clonotype: A much larger clone is a single base away; this may be a read error. The chain links TRBV6-1 to TRBJ2-7; D gene uncertain. Between the trimmed V and J ends, which lost 1 base and 4 bases, there was a span of 5 bases. This CDR3 comprises 12 residues. Germline assignment: CDR1 MNHNS and CDR2 SASEGT. The CDR3 sequence: CASSEGRYEQYF. The CDR3 DNA sequence: TGTGCCAGCAGTGAAGGTCGGTACGAGCAGTACTTC.

This clonotype showed up just a few times. The J gene is TRBJ1-3, the V gene TRBV30; no reliable D call. Per germline, CDR1 GTSNPN and CDR2 SVGIG (reference sequence). This CDR3 comprises 14 residues. The V end was cut by 8 bases, the J end by 0 bases, with 14 bases between. The CDR3 region is CAARVDYSGNTIYF. Here the CDR3 DNA reads TGTGCCGCAAGGGTAGACTACTCTGGAAACACCATATATTTT.

Worth noting for this clonotype: This is likely a read error, given that the CDR3 carries no conserved phenylalanine or tryptophan at its end. This chain connects TRBV2 to TRBJ1-1; D is undetermined. Looked up from germline, CDR1 is SNHLY and CDR2 is FYNNEI. Deletions cut 2 bases from V and 2 bases from J, with 9 bases between. The CDR3 extends over 14 amino acids. Written as DNA, the CDR3 is TGTGCCAGCAGTGAACCAGTCGCCAACACTGAAGCTTTCCTT. Protein sequence: CASSEPVANTEAFL.

This clonotype has at least ten counts. The gene calls are TRBV24-1 and TRBJ2-1; D not certain. The CDR3 covers 11 residues. Per germline, CDR1 KGHDR and CDR2 SFDVKD. V was shortened by 4 bases and J by 10 bases, with 7 bases between the two germline ends. The CDR3 bases are TGTGCCACCAGTGACTCAGTAGAGCAGTTCTTC. Protein: CATSDSVEQFF.

The V and J genes are TRBV4-1 and TRBJ2-3, with 10 bases lining up with TRBD2. Germline V gene lookup returns CDR1 MGHRA and CDR2 YSYEKL. This CDR3 has 19 amino acids. Trimming removed 2 bases from V and 3 bases from J; junction bases left unmatched: 14. Here the CDR3 DNA reads TGCGCCAGCAGCCAACCGGCCGCGCGCCTAGCGGGAGTGACAGATACGCAGTATTTT. Its protein product is CASSQPAARLAGVTDTQYF.

In this sample, this clonotype turned up many times. CDR3 in DNA: TGCAGTGCTACTGAACTAGCGGGAGTGGAGGAGCAGTACTTC. This gives the protein CSATELAGVEEQYF. The chain is built from TRBV20-1 and TRBJ2-7; TRBD2 matches 11 bases. Germline loops: CDR1 DFQATT, CDR2 SNEGSKA (reference sequence). CDR3 length equals 14 residues. V trimming: 4 bases; J trimming: 7 bases; junction bases outside the gene matches: 9.

CDR3 sequence (DNA): TGTGCCAGCAGTGATTTCTTTACAGGGGGAGGTTACACTGAAGCTTTCTTT. Protein: CASSDFFTGGGYTEAFF. The gene calls are TRBV2 and TRBJ1-1, with 8 bases that match TRBD1. The V gene's germline CDR1 is SNHLY and CDR2 FYNNEI. The junction had 12 bases not matched to a gene; V was cut back by 3 bases and J by 3 bases. CDR3 length: 17 residues.

This clonotype has only a few counts. This sequence joins TRBV12-3 or TRBV12-4 and TRBJ2-3, with 7 nucleotides matching TRBD2. This CDR3 has 13 amino acids. The trim removed 7 bases at V and 3 bases at J, leaving 4 bases unmatched. The CDR3 DNA reads as TGTGCCAGCACTGTACTAGCGACAGATACGCAGTATTTT. Residues: CASTVLATDTQYF.

Here the CDR3 reads CAGTQPGQGVGTIYF. The CDR3 DNA sequence: TGTGCCGGCACCCAACCGGGACAGGGGGTAGGCACCATATATTTT. The chain recombines TRBV7-8 with TRBJ1-3; TRBD1 matches 11 bases. CDR3 length equals 15 residues. Trimming at V came to 11 bases and at J to 9 bases, leaving 15 bases not matched to a gene. The germline CDR1 and CDR2 sequences are SGHVS and FQNEAQ.

The table lists this clonotype with many counts. This sequence joins TRBV24-1 and TRBJ2-1; perhaps TRBD1 as D (6 bases). Per the germline V gene, CDR1 is KGHDR and CDR2 is SFDVKD. V was clipped by 3 bases and J by 5 bases, with 13 bases between them. The CDR3 runs to 15 residues. Here the CDR3 DNA reads TGTGCCACCAGTGATATACAGGGCCCGGACAATGAGCAGTTCTTC. It yields the protein CATSDIQGPDNEQFF.

A word on this clonotype: Just one base apart from a much larger clone, this may be a read error. The chain joins TRBV6-6 to TRBJ2-5; D unclear. Germline V gene lookup returns CDR1 MNHNY and CDR2 SVGAGI (reference sequence). The length of the CDR3 is 12 residues. V lost 8 bases, J lost 9 bases, and 16 bases lay in between. CDR3 in DNA: TGTGCCAGCGGTTTAGGCGGTGAGCCCCAGTACTTC. It translates to CASGLGGEPQYF.

This clonotype appeared a few times. The chain carries TRBV9 and TRBJ2-7, with 9 bases lining up with TRBD2. CDR1 is SGDLS and CDR2 is YYNGEE in the germline V gene. The CDR3 loop spans 15 amino acids. The V gene end was trimmed by 0 bases and the J gene end by 2 bases; junction bases not matched to a gene: 3. The chain's CDR3 is CASSVGSSGTYEQYF. The CDR3 nucleotides read TGTGCCAGCAGCGTAGGGTCTAGCGGGACCTACGAGCAGTACTTC.

Ten or more counts support this clonotype. The V and J genes are TRBV29-1 and TRBJ2-5; 7 nucleotides line up with TRBD2. The CDR3 covers 15 residues. CDR1 SQVTM and CDR2 ANQGSEA come from the germline V gene. J gave up 3 bases and V 3 bases, and 10 bases lay outside the gene matches. CDR3 sequence reads: CSVEPAGTPKETQYF. CDR3 in DNA: TGCAGCGTTGAGCCAGCGGGGACTCCTAAAGAGACCCAGTACTTC.

This clonotype has just a few counts. The V call is TRBV27, the J call TRBJ2-1; 7 positions agree with TRBD2. CDR1 is MNHEY, CDR2 SMNVEV, per germline (reference sequence). This CDR3 spans 15 amino acids. With 3 bases clipped from V and 4 bases from J, the junction kept 6 bases outside the gene matches. The CDR3: CASSFGASGYNEQFF. The DNA of the CDR3 is TGTGCCAGCAGTTTTGGGGCTAGCGGTTACAATGAGCAGTTCTTC.

This clonotype showed up many times. CDR3 amino acids: CASSFTPRHEQYF. CDR3 in DNA: TGTGCCAGCAGCTTTACCCCGCGCCACGAGCAGTACTTC. This chain connects TRBV7-9 to TRBJ2-7; no reliable D call. Germline CDR1 and CDR2: SEHNR and FQNEAQ (reference sequence). The CDR3 loop spans 13 amino acids. V was clipped by 3 bases and J by 5 bases, with 11 bases between them.

Worth noting for this clonotype: Given a much more abundant clone one base away, this may be a read error. V gene TRBV5-1 combines with J gene TRBJ2-3; possibly TRBD1 or TRBD2 for D (6 bases each). This CDR3 spans 15 amino acids. The germline V gene encodes CDR1 SGHRS and CDR2 YFSETQ. The CDR3 nucleotides are TGCGCCAGCAGCCACGGGGACTTTCGGACAGATACGCAGTTTTTT. This codes for CASSHGDFRTDTQFF.

This clonotype was counted many times. The chain carries TRBV24-1 and TRBJ2-1; D ambiguous. This CDR3 has 15 residues. V was trimmed by 4 bases and J by 8 bases, leaving 17 bases between them. CDR1 is KGHDR and CDR2 is SFDVKD in the germline V gene. The chain's CDR3 is CATSDTLTPKDEQFF. The CDR3 DNA reads TGTGCCACCAGTGACACTCTGACACCGAAGGATGAGCAGTTCTTC.